A single sample is the source of the 8 T cell receptor beta chains below, sequenced in a study of shared clonotypes between healthy human individuals. Profiling relied on immunoSEQ multiplex PCR, and the TCRdb table lists in-frame clones only, not all of them. The sample records some 980,000 clones, roughly 72% being singletons. Sequencing input: memory CD4+ T cells sorted from blood. Subset: CD45RA-negative fraction. These receptors were obtained from a man in his late teens or twenties in good health.

J is TRBJ1-4 and V is TRBV6-6; 7 nucleotides align to TRBD1. CDR3 length: 11 amino acids. Germline V gene lookup returns CDR1 MNHNY and CDR2 SVGAGI (reference sequence). V trimming: 7 bases; J trimming: 13 bases; junction bases outside the gene matches: 6. CDR3 protein: CASNRGNRLFF. The CDR3 region has the DNA TGTGCCAGCAACAGGGGTAATCGACTGTTTTTT.

The chain links TRBV7-6 to TRBJ2-1; 7 bases are a match to TRBD1. With 6 bases clipped from V and 2 bases from J, the junction kept 7 bases outside the gene matches. From germline, CDR1 is SGHVS and CDR2 FNYEAQ. CDR3 length equals 15 residues. The DNA for the CDR3 is TGTGCCAGCAGGCAGTGGCAGGGGGCCTACAATGAGCAGTTCTTC. It translates to CASRQWQGAYNEQFF.

The chain employs TRBV18 and TRBJ2-1; tentatively, D is TRBD1 (5 bases). CDR1 is KGHSH and CDR2 is LQKENI in the germline V gene. The CDR3 extends over 16 amino acids. V shed 3 bases and J shed 5 bases, with 17 bases lying between them. The CDR3 sequence is CASSPAVGRRNNEQFF. CDR3 DNA sequence: TGTGCCAGCTCACCGGCAGTGGGGCGACGAAACAATGAGCAGTTCTTC.

CDR3 sequence reads: CASRERGVGTEAFF. CDR3 nucleotide sequence: TGTGCCAGCAGGGAAAGGGGGGTAGGGACTGAAGCTTTCTTT. The rearrangement joins TRBV2 to TRBJ1-1, with D possibly TRBD1 on 6 matching bases. Germline lookup yields CDR1 SNHLY and CDR2 FYNNEI. CDR3 length: 14 residues. The V and J ends lost 6 bases and 5 bases respectively, with 16 bases between them.

This clone was detected only once. The chain uses TRBV5-1 and TRBJ1-1; 8 positions agree with TRBD1. The CDR3 is made up of 13 amino acids. Germline lookup yields CDR1 SGHRS and CDR2 YFSETQ. Trimming cost V 2 bases and J 5 bases; bases outside gene matches: 2. The CDR3 nucleotides are TGCGCCAGCAGCTTCACAGGGGGAACTGAAGCTTTCTTT. Translated: CASSFTGGTEAFF.

This chain joins TRBV30 and TRBJ1-5, with D hard to call. The V and J ends lost 3 bases and 0 bases respectively, with 9 bases between them. Per germline, CDR1 GTSNPN and CDR2 SVGIG (reference sequence). The CDR3 length is 14 residues. The CDR3 bases are TGTGCCTGGAGGTGGGGAGATAGCAATCAGCCCCAGCATTTT. It is translated as CAWRWGDSNQPQHF. The variable domain in full, completed from reference TRBV30 and TRBJ1-5, reads SQTIHQWPATLVQPVGSPLSLECTVEGTSNPNLYWYRQAAGRGLQLLFYSVGIGQISSEVPQNLSASRPQDRQFILSSKKLLLSDSGFYLCAWRWGDSNQPQHFGDGTRLSIL.

The chain uses TRBV6-1 and TRBJ1-2, with a weak D call TRBD1 (5 bases). Between the trimmed V and J ends, which lost 7 bases and 4 bases, there was a span of 16 bases. The CDR3 sequence is 14 residues long. Germline-derived CDR1 and CDR2 are MNHNS and SASEGT. CDR3 amino acids: CASTRDFSTYGYTF. CDR3 bases: TGTGCCAGCACCCGGGACTTCTCGACCTATGGCTACACCTTC.

The chain links TRBV4-1 to TRBJ1-1, with D possibly matching TRBD1 (5 bases). The CDR3 spans 15 residues. The germline gives CDR1 MGHRA, CDR2 YSYEKL. V lost 1 base to trimming and J lost 3 bases, with 12 bases between them. This CDR3 reads CASSQAGQGHTEAFF. The CDR3 nucleotides read TGCGCCAGCAGCCAAGCCGGGCAGGGCCACACTGAAGCTTTCTTT.